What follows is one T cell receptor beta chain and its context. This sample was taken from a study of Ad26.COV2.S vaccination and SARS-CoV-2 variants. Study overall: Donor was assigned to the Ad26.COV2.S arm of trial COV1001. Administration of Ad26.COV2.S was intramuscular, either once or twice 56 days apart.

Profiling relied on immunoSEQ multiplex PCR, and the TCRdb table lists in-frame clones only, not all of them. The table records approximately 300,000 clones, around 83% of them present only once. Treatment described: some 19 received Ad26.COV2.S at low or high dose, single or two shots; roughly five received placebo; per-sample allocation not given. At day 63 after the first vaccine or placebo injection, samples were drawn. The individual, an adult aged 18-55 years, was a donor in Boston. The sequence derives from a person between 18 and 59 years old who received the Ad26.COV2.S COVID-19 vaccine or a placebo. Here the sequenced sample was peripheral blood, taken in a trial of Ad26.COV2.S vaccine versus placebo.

CDR3 in DNA: TGTGCCAGCAGTTACTCGAAGGGACAGGGAAACTACGAGCAGTACTTC. Its protein product is CASSYSKGQGNYEQYF. The chain employs TRBV6-5 and TRBJ2-7; TRBD1 matches 9 bases. The junction had 6 bases not matched to a gene; V was cut back by 0 bases and J by 3 bases. This CDR3 has 16 amino acids. The germline CDR1 and CDR2 sequences are MNHEY and SVGAGI.